The 15 T cell receptor beta chains below come from one sample, sequenced in a study of CD8 T cells in ankylosing spondylitis. Study findings and constraints: Ankylosing spondylitis blood appeared to be characterized by a TCR beta motif of several highly homologous variants.

Antigen specificity for these receptors is unknown. Via MiXCR, TCRdb re-called the 5' RACE reads, giving one row per CDR3 protein. This sample carries more than 100,000 distinct CDR3 sequences, approximately 17% of them seen once, and the ten largest clones take 25% to 40%. Sequencing input: blood, either unsorted or a sorted T cell fraction (not recorded which). The receptors derive from a male donor with ankylosing spondylitis.

This clonotype was detected a few times. CDR3 nucleotide sequence: TGCACCAGCAGCCAGGAAAAGTACAATGAGCAGTTCTTC. Encoded protein: CTSSQEKYNEQFF. V is TRBV1 and J is TRBJ2-1. TRBV1 is a pseudogene locus. The CDR3 totals 13 residues.

This clonotype was observed a few times. V and J are TRBV6-2 or TRBV6-3 and TRBJ2-1; tentative D call: TRBD2 (5 bases). CDR1 MNHEY and CDR2 SVGEGT come from the germline V gene. V lost 4 bases and J lost 0, with 13 bases in between. The CDR3 covers 16 residues. The CDR3 nucleotides read TGTGCCAGCAGTTTTCGACTAAGAAGCTCCTACAATGAGCAGTTCTTC. Its protein product is CASSFRLRSSYNEQFF.

The genes are TRBV7-2 and TRBJ2-3, with D possibly matching TRBD2 (6 bases). Trimming stripped 4 bases from V and 4 bases from J, with 15 bases between. The V gene's germline CDR1 is SGHTA and CDR2 FQGNSA. The CDR3 extends over 15 amino acids. The CDR3 nucleotides read TGTGCCAGCAGCTCCCGGGACTCAAACCCAGATACGCAGTATTTT. It encodes CASSSRDSNPDTQYF.

The J gene is TRBJ2-1, the V gene TRBV20-1; 10 bases fit TRBD2. Germline CDR1 is DFQATT and CDR2 is SNEGSKA (reference sequence). J was trimmed by 2 bases and V by 3 bases; bases with no gene match: 7. This CDR3 has 16 amino acids. The CDR3 here is CSASPRTSGTYNEQFF. The CDR3 DNA reads TGCAGTGCTAGCCCGAGGACTAGCGGAACCTACAATGAGCAGTTCTTC.

V usage is TRBV12-3 or TRBV12-4 and J usage is TRBJ2-1; possible D gene TRBD1, 5 bases. This CDR3 is built from 11 residues. Trimming shortened V by 7 bases and J by 9 bases, and 10 bases separated the two germline ends. CDR3: CASTEGVEQFF. CDR3 in DNA: TGTGCCAGCACCGAAGGGGTTGAGCAGTTCTTC.

This clonotype was found many times. The rearrangement links TRBV7-2 to TRBJ2-7; TRBD2 is a possible D gene (5 bases). The CDR3 length is 13 residues. Between the trimmed V and J ends, which lost 6 bases and 3 bases, there was a span of 12 bases. CDR1 is SGHTA, CDR2 FQGNSA, per germline. Written as DNA, the CDR3 is TGTGCCAGCAGTTACAACGGGGTCTACGAGCAGTACTTC. Its translation: CASSYNGVYEQYF.

This chain joins TRBV5-1 and TRBJ1-3; no clear D gene. In germline, CDR1 is SGHRS, CDR2 YFSETQ. The length of the CDR3 is 12 residues. V was cut by 4 bases and J by 0 bases, with 2 bases left in between. CDR3 coding DNA: TGCGCCAGCAGCACCTCTGGAAACACCATATATTTT. Amino acid sequence: CASSTSGNTIYF.

The sample holds many counts of this clonotype. The V and J genes are TRBV12-3 or TRBV12-4 and TRBJ1-4, with D possibly TRBD1 on 6 matching bases. The V end lost 3 bases, the J end lost 5 bases, and 13 bases lay between the germline ends. The CDR3 contains 15 residues. DNA of the CDR3: TGTGCCAGCAGTTTTGAAGGGGGGGCGAATGAAAAACTGTTTTTT. It encodes CASSFEGGANEKLFF.

The rearrangement uses TRBV4-1 and TRBJ1-2; 9 bases align to TRBD1. The germline V gene has CDR1 MGHRA and CDR2 YSYEKL. The CDR3 has 18 residues. J lost 6 bases, V lost 0 bases, and 14 bases had no gene match. CDR3 loop: CASSQDVRVEGQGNGYTF. The DNA of the CDR3 is TGCGCCAGCAGCCAAGATGTCAGGGTGGAGGGACAGGGTAATGGCTACACCTTC.

This clonotype was counted a few times. V is TRBV27 and J is TRBJ2-1; possibly TRBD2 for D (5 bases). The CDR3 extends over 16 amino acids. Between the trimmed V and J ends, which lost 6 bases and 0 bases, there was a span of 15 bases. CDR1 is MNHEY, CDR2 SMNVEV, per germline (reference sequence). The CDR3 DNA reads as TGTGCCAGCAGACGATGGACGGGGAGCTCCTACAATGAGCAGTTCTTC. Translating it yields CASRRWTGSSYNEQFF.

This clonotype showed up just a few times. The chain carries TRBV10-3 and TRBJ1-1, with a weak D call TRBD1 (5 bases). Trimming pared 8 bases from V and 0 bases from J, leaving 13 bases between. Per the germline V gene, CDR1 is ENHRY and CDR2 is SYGVKD. The CDR3 contains 14 residues. CDR3 in amino acids: CAIGGEAMNTEAFF. The CDR3 DNA sequence: TGTGCCATCGGAGGGGAAGCAATGAACACTGAAGCTTTCTTT.

The V call is TRBV7-9, the J call TRBJ2-7; D might be TRBD2 (6 bases). The CDR3 runs 16 residues. Germline V CDR1 and CDR2: SEHNR, FQNEAQ (reference sequence). V dropped 5 bases and J dropped 2 bases, with 19 bases sitting between them. The CDR3 DNA reads TGTGCCAGCAGCCTTACGGGGGAAGGGTTGGCCTACGAGCAGTACTTC. It codes for CASSLTGEGLAYEQYF.

The rearrangement joins TRBV29-1 to TRBJ1-2; D might be TRBD1 (6 bases). Germline V gene data show CDR1 as SQVTM and CDR2 as ANQGSEA. With 4 bases removed from V and 2 bases from J, the gap between germline ends came to 11 bases. The CDR3 consists of 13 residues. The CDR3 bases are TGCAGCGTTGTTCAGGGGCAAAACTATGGCTACACCTTC. Its translation is CSVVQGQNYGYTF.

Only a few counts were recorded for this clonotype. In DNA form, the CDR3 reads TGCAGTGCTAGTATGGCGTCCTATAATTCACCCCTCCACTTT. Translation gives CSASMASYNSPLHF. The rearrangement links TRBV20-1 to TRBJ1-6; D is undetermined. In germline, CDR1 is DFQATT, CDR2 SNEGSKA (reference sequence). This CDR3 spans 14 amino acids. Trimming removed 3 bases at V and 1 base at J, with 7 bases between.

The V gene is TRBV7-9, the J gene TRBJ2-3; the D is unclear. CDR1 is SEHNR, CDR2 FQNEAQ, per germline (reference sequence). Trimming stripped 1 base from V and 1 base from J, with 9 bases between. This CDR3 has 15 residues. CDR3 coding DNA: TGTGCCAGCAGCTTAGTAGGGCTAGGCACAGATACGCAGTATTTT. Translation gives CASSLVGLGTDTQYF.